This TCR beta chain appears in the sequencing data of a study of beta chain features in type 1 diabetes. As for the study in general: No patient-donor differences in age, gender, total cells or subset yield. The study's findings and limits: Shorter templates might be favored by PCR, equally in patients and controls. The study left unresolved whether HLA type influences TCRB rearrangement.

This clone was counted between two and nine times. No antigen is known for it. The germline gives CDR1 ENHRY, CDR2 SYGVKD. CDR3 length equals 12 residues. The V end lost 10 bases, the J end lost 3 bases, and 10 bases lay between the germline ends. Expressed TCRB transcripts were sequenced after all isolated RNA was converted to cDNA. The data were produced by immunoSEQ multiplex PCR, yet TCRdb's version contains in-frame clones alone and is incomplete. The repertoire holds about 930,000 clones, with roughly a sixth as singletons. Sample: naive CD4+ T cells from blood. This sequence was found in a woman between 18 and 30 years old in good health. V gene TRBV10-3 combines with J gene TRBJ1-3; tentatively, D is TRBD1 (5 bases). In DNA, the CDR3 is TGTGCCACCGGGACTTATGGAAACACCATATATTTT. It yields the protein CATGTYGNTIYF.